The 25 T cell receptor beta chains below come from one sample, sequenced in a study of T cells in Graves' hyperthyroidism and ophthalmopathy. The TCR beta CDR3 regions underwent amplification using RNA transcripts as the source. During a first-round RT-PCR of the TCR CDR3, the HTBI primer set was used. MiXCR was run by TCRdb on the multiplex PCR reads, yielding one entry per CDR3 protein. The table shows about 600,000 distinct CDR3 sequences, with about 14% occurring only once. The sequenced sample consisted of blood. The receptors were gathered from a woman under 30 with Graves' ophthalmopathy.

The table lists this clonotype with a count of one. This chain uses TRBV14 with TRBJ2-5; 9 nucleotides line up with TRBD2. Germline CDR1 and CDR2: SGHDN and FVKESK. The CDR3 runs 18 residues. After removal of 2 bases from V and 5 bases from J, the junction contained 15 bases not matched to a gene. CDR3 DNA sequence: TGTGCCAGCAGCCAAAATCCCTATCGGGCGGGAGGGCCGGAGACCCAGTACTTC. This translates into CASSQNPYRAGGPETQYF.

In this sample, this clonotype turned up many times. The V call is TRBV4-2, the J call TRBJ2-3; weak D call: TRBD2 (6 bases). CDR3 length equals 16 residues. Trimming removed 4 bases from V and 0 bases from J, with 14 bases in between. In germline, CDR1 is LGHNA, CDR2 YNFKEQ. Here the CDR3 DNA reads TGTGCCAGCAGCCCGCGGGGCGGAGGTAGCACAGATACGCAGTATTTT. Its protein is CASSPRGGGSTDTQYF.

This clonotype showed up many times. The V gene is TRBV15, the J gene TRBJ2-7, with a tentative D call TRBD1 (6 bases). From germline, CDR1 is LNHNV and CDR2 YYDKDF (reference sequence). The CDR3 is 14 residues long. V lost 5 bases to trimming and J lost 10 bases, with 21 bases between them. CDR3 bases: TGTGCCACCAGCGTCGACAGGTTAACTACGAAACAGTACTTC. Its protein is CATSVDRLTTKQYF.

This clonotype was counted at least ten times. This chain joins TRBV18 and TRBJ2-7, with a tentative D call TRBD1 (5 bases). The CDR3 sequence is 14 residues long. Germline V gene sequence: CDR1 KGHSH, CDR2 LQKENI. Trimming cost V 5 bases and J 6 bases, with 17 bases left between them. The CDR3 DNA reads TGTGCCAGCTCAGAAAAGGACACGCTCGGCGAGCAGTACTTC. Translating gives CASSEKDTLGEQYF.

Points on this clonotype: This may arise from a read error, as a much more abundant clone is one base away. This chain uses TRBV29-1 with TRBJ2-1, with D possibly matching TRBD1 (5 bases). CDR1 is SQVTM, CDR2 ANQGSEA, per germline. Trimming removed 1 base at V and 6 bases at J, with 16 bases between. This CDR3 has 15 amino acids. The CDR3 sequence: CSVEGGRSPLNEQFF. CDR3 nucleotides: TGCAGCGTTGAAGGGGGCCGGAGTCCCCTCAATGAGCAGTTCTTC.

The sample holds a few counts of this clonotype. V is TRBV3-1 and J is TRBJ2-6; D is unresolved. Germline V CDR1 and CDR2: LGHDT, YNNKEL (reference sequence). This CDR3 has 16 amino acids. V lost 0 bases to trimming and J lost 2 bases, with 8 bases between them. The DNA of the CDR3 is TGTGCCAGCAGCCAAGATCCGGGTGCTGGGGCCAACGTCCTGACTTTC. The encoded protein is CASSQDPGAGANVLTF.

The chain recombines TRBV20-1 with TRBJ2-7, with a weak D call TRBD1 (6 bases). The ends were cut back, 0 bases at V and 3 bases at J, with 15 bases in the middle. CDR1 and CDR2 from the germline V gene are DFQATT and SNEGSKA (reference sequence). CDR3 length equals 15 residues. CDR3 sequence (DNA): TGCAGTGCTAGAGATAGAGGGACACCTCTCTACGAGCAGTACTTC. Amino acid sequence: CSARDRGTPLYEQYF.

This clonotype was seen only a few times. The V call is TRBV2, the J call TRBJ2-3; no clear D gene. The CDR3 length is 14 residues. Between the trimmed V and J ends, which lost 7 bases and 0 bases, there was a span of 11 bases. Germline V gene lookup returns CDR1 SNHLY and CDR2 FYNNEI. This CDR3 is CASTVLSSTDTQYF. For the CDR3, the DNA is TGTGCCAGCACCGTATTATCTAGCACAGATACGCAGTATTTT.

This clonotype has just a few counts. This chain uses TRBV14 with TRBJ2-7, with no clear D. Germline CDR1 reads SGHDN; CDR2 reads FVKESK. CDR3 length equals 15 residues. Trimming took 4 bases from V and 2 from J, leaving 15 bases between them. CDR3 loop: CASSPYSGRTYEQYF. The CDR3 DNA reads as TGTGCCAGCAGCCCCTATTCGGGCAGAACCTACGAGCAGTACTTC.

This clonotype has only a few counts. J is TRBJ2-1 and V is TRBV4-3; no clear D. This CDR3 has 17 amino acids. Trimming removed 2 bases from V and 5 bases from J, with 19 bases in between. Germline assignment: CDR1 LGHNA and CDR2 YSLEER. This chain's CDR3 is CASSQPEQNLRDNEQFF. CDR3 in DNA: TGCGCCAGCAGCCAACCGGAACAGAATCTGCGCGACAATGAGCAGTTCTTC.

This clonotype occurred many times. Mismatch with germline at one junction end may stem from a read error. V gene TRBV28 combines with J gene TRBJ1-1; 9 nucleotides line up with TRBD1. CDR1 MDHEN and CDR2 SYDVKM come from the germline V gene. This CDR3 comprises 15 residues. Here the CDR3 reads CASSLPGQGNTEAFF. CDR3 DNA sequence: TGCGCCAGCAGCTTACCGGGACAGGGGAACACTGAAGCTTTCTTT.

In its sample, this clonotype was seen many times. This rearrangement joins TRBV5-1 to TRBJ2-1, with TRBD2 identical over 12 bases. This CDR3 is built from 15 residues. Germline CDR1 SGHRS, CDR2 YFSETQ. The junction had 3 bases not matched to a gene; V was cut back by 1 base and J by 7 bases. This chain's CDR3 is CASSLRLAGGNEQFF. The CDR3 DNA follows: TGCGCCAGCAGCTTGCGGCTAGCGGGGGGGAATGAGCAGTTCTTC.

This clonotype was counted many times. In DNA form, the CDR3 reads TGTGCCAGCAGCCGAACAGGGGGCGACGATACGCAGTATTTT. It encodes CASSRTGGDDTQYF. The rearrangement links TRBV3-1 to TRBJ2-3; 9 bases align to TRBD1. CDR1 LGHDT and CDR2 YNNKEL come from the germline V gene (reference sequence). The CDR3 spans 14 residues. Unmatched junction bases numbered 5, after V lost 4 bases and J lost 6 bases.

The table lists this clonotype with a few counts. V gene TRBV11-2 combines with J gene TRBJ1-5, with 10 bases matching TRBD1. V lost 9 bases and J lost 4; bases outside the gene matches: 12. The CDR3 consists of 16 residues. Germline CDR1 SGHAT, CDR2 FQNNGV. Written as DNA, the CDR3 is TGTGCCAGTAGTCCCCGGGACAGGGGTAGGAATCAGCCCCAGCATTTT. Amino acids: CASSPRDRGRNQPQHF.

This clonotype was detected ten times or more. This chain connects TRBV20-1 to TRBJ2-3; D assignment may be TRBD1 or TRBD2 (5 bases each). Per the germline V gene, CDR1 is DFQATT and CDR2 is SNEGSKA (reference sequence). Trimming stripped 0 bases from V and 9 bases from J, with 16 bases between. This CDR3 spans 14 amino acids. In DNA form, the CDR3 reads TGCAGTGCTAGAGAACGGGACGGCAGATACACGCAGTATTTT. It translates to CSARERDGRYTQYF.

There are many counts of this clonotype. This chain joins TRBV7-8 and TRBJ2-3, with D possibly matching TRBD2 (7 bases). Germline loops: CDR1 SGHVS, CDR2 FQNEAQ. V was trimmed by 5 bases and J by 7 bases, leaving 16 bases between them. The CDR3 is 14 residues long. CDR3 DNA sequence: TGTGCCAGCAGCCTGGGGGGAGGGACAAATACGCAGTATTTT. It codes for CASSLGGGTNTQYF.

In its sample, this clonotype was seen a few times. V is TRBV27 and J is TRBJ2-3; D uncertain. The ends were cut back, 0 bases at V and 1 base at J, with 8 bases in the middle. This CDR3 contains 15 residues. The germline V gene encodes CDR1 MNHEY and CDR2 SMNVEV (reference sequence). The CDR3 nucleotides read TGTGCCAGCAGTTTATCGTTACTCCGCACAGATACGCAGTATTTT. Its protein is CASSLSLLRTDTQYF.

This clonotype was observed many times. The chain links TRBV5-1 to TRBJ1-1; D gene unclear. V lost 0 bases and J 3 bases, leaving 6 bases between the germline ends. The CDR3 is 13 amino acids. The germline V gene encodes CDR1 SGHRS and CDR2 YFSETQ. As DNA, the CDR3 is TGCGCCAGCAGCTTGGTATGGTACACTGAAGCTTTCTTT. This sequence encodes CASSLVWYTEAFF.

This clonotype was recorded a few times. This chain joins TRBV20-1 and TRBJ2-1, with TRBD2 matching over 7 bases. V was clipped by 3 bases and J by 8 bases; unmatched bases: 13. The CDR3 has 15 residues. Per the germline V gene, CDR1 is DFQATT and CDR2 is SNEGSKA (reference sequence). The CDR3 region has the DNA TGCAGTGCTAGTCCCCCTCGGACTAGTGGGGATGAGCAGTTCTTC. Translating it yields CSASPPRTSGDEQFF.

This clonotype showed up many times. The J gene is TRBJ1-1, the V gene TRBV2, with D unclear. The CDR3 is 15 amino acids. Germline V gives CDR1 SNHLY, CDR2 FYNNEI. V lost 6 bases to trimming and J lost 1 base, with 15 bases between them. The CDR3, as DNA: TGTGCCAGCAGACTCACTTCAAACTCGAACACTGAAGCTTTCTTT. Its protein is CASRLTSNSNTEAFF.

This clonotype occurred many times. The chain is built from TRBV7-8 and TRBJ1-2; D uncertain. Trimming left V 0 bases short and J 8 bases short, with 10 bases between. Germline assignment: CDR1 SGHVS and CDR2 FQNEAQ. This CDR3 is built from 13 residues. The CDR3 loop reads CASSLARGSGYTF. In DNA, the CDR3 is TGTGCCAGCAGCTTAGCGCGTGGTTCCGGCTACACCTTC.

For this clonotype: A read error may explain this, as a much larger clone is one base away. For the CDR3, the DNA is TGCGCCAGCAGGCCCGGGATGGGCCCAGATACGCAGTATTTT. As protein: CASRPGMGPDTQYF. The rearrangement joins TRBV10-2 to TRBJ2-3; D perhaps matches TRBD2 (5 bases). Deletions cut 6 bases from V and 4 bases from J, with 14 bases between. The germline gives CDR1 WSHSY, CDR2 SAAADI. The CDR3 length is 14 residues.

This clonotype has ten or more counts. J is TRBJ2-1 and V is TRBV28, with 9 bases that match TRBD2. Germline V lookup: CDR1 MDHEN, CDR2 SYDVKM. The length of the CDR3 is 16 residues. Germline trimming cut 1 base from V and 10 bases from J; bases unmatched to any gene: 11. The CDR3 bases are TGTGCCAGCAGTTTATTATCCAGCGGGGGGCATGGGGAGCAGTTCTTC. Translation gives CASSLLSSGGHGEQFF.

The chain uses TRBV27 and TRBJ1-2, with TRBD1 matching 7 bases. The germline V gene encodes CDR1 MNHEY and CDR2 SMNVEV (reference sequence). Trimming took 4 bases from V and 6 from J; bases not matched to a gene: 11. The CDR3 extends over 15 amino acids. The CDR3 loop is CASSSRQGVRNGYTF. The CDR3 nucleotides are TGTGCCAGCAGTTCTAGACAGGGTGTTCGCAATGGCTACACCTTC.

This clonotype was seen many times. The rearrangement links TRBV3-1 to TRBJ2-3; D perhaps matches TRBD1 (5 bases). The CDR3 extends over 16 amino acids. Germline V gene lookup returns CDR1 LGHDT and CDR2 YNNKEL (reference sequence). The ends were cut back, 2 bases at V and 3 bases at J, with 15 bases in the middle. The CDR3 DNA reads as TGTGCCAGCAGCCAATTTGGGGCACAAGAAACAGATACGCAGTATTTT. It translates to CASSQFGAQETDTQYF.